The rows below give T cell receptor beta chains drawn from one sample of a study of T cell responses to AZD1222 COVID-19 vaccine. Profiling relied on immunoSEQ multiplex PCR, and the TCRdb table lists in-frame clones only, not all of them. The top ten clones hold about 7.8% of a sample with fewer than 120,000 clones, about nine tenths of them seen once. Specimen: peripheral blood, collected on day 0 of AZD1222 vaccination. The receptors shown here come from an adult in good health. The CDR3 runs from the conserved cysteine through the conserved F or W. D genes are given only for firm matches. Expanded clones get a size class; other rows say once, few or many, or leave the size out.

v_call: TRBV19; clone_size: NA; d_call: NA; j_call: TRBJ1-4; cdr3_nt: TGTGCCACCGAACGGGCTGGTGAAAAACTGTTTTTT; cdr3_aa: CATERAGEKLFF
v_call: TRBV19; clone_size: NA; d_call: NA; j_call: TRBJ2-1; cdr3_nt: TGTGCCACCACCCGGGACGCCACCTACAATGAGCAGTTCTTC; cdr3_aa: CATTRDATYNEQFF
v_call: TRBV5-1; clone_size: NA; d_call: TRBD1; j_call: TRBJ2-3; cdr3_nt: TGCGCCAGCAGCTCAGGGGGTGCAGATACGCAGTATTTT; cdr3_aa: CASSSGGADTQYF
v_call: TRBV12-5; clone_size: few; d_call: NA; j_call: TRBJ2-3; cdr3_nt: TGTGCTAGTGGCCCCTCAGGGGGGCCCACAGATACGCAGTATTTT; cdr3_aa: CASGPSGGPTDTQYF
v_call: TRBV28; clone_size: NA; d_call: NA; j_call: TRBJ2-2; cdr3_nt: TGTGCCAGCAGTTCGGGTCTTGGCGGGGAGCTGTTTTTT; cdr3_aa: CASSSGLGGELFF
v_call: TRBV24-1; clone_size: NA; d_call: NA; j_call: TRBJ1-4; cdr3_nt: TGTGCCACCAGTGACCGGGGGCACGGTGAAAAACTGTTTTTT; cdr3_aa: CATSDRGHGEKLFF
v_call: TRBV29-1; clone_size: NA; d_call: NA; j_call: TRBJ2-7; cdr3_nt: TGCAGCGTTGTCCTTGCCTCCTACGAGCAGTACTTC; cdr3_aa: CSVVLASYEQYF
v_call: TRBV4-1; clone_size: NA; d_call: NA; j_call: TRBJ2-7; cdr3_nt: TGCGCCAGCAGCCAATTCTCGGGAAGCTCCTACGAGCAGTACTTC; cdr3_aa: CASSQFSGSSYEQYF
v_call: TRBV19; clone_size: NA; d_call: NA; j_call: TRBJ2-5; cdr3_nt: TGTGCCAGTAGTGTAGGGAGGCGAAACCAAGAGACCCAGTACTTC; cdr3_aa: CASSVGRRNQETQYF
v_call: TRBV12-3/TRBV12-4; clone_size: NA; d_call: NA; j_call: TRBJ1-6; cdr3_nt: TGTGCCAGCAAAAGGGGATGGGAATCACCCCTCCACTTT; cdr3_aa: CASKRGWESPLHF
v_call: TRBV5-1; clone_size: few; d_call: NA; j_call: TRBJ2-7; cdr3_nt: TGCGCCAGCAGCCTTATGACATCTTACGAGCAGTACTTC; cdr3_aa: CASSLMTSYEQYF